These 24 T cell receptor beta chains share one sample of origin, sequenced in a study of blood T cell repertoires in COVID-19. The protocol was immunoSEQ multiplex PCR, while the TCRdb copy is restricted to in-frame clones and leaves out a portion. The table lists about 360,000 clones, around nine tenths of them singletons. The sample was peripheral blood. These receptors were obtained from a woman aged 55-70 years with COVID-19, enrolled during active disease.

J is TRBJ1-2 and V is TRBV3-1 (or the pseudogene TRBV3-2), with a possible D match to TRBD1 (6 bases). Looked up from germline, CDR1 is LGHDT and CDR2 is YNNKEL (reference sequence). V lost 4 bases, J lost 5 bases, and 11 bases lay in between. This CDR3 region has 13 residues. CDR3 nucleotides: TGTGCCAGCAGCCTCCGGGACAAGTATGGCTACACCTTC. Translation gives CASSLRDKYGYTF.

The V gene is TRBV5-4, the J gene TRBJ2-1, with 14 nucleotides matching TRBD2. CDR1 is SGHNT and CDR2 is YYREEE in the germline V gene (reference sequence). CDR3 length equals 15 residues. V shed 3 bases, J shed 5 bases, and the junction held 1 base outside the gene matches. CDR3 sequence: CASSSGLAGDNEQFF. The CDR3 DNA sequence: TGTGCCAGCAGCTCGGGACTAGCGGGGGACAATGAGCAGTTCTTC. Filled out from reference TRBV5-4 and TRBJ2-1, the complete variable domain reads ETGVTQSPTHLIKTRGQQVTLRCSSQSGHNTVSWYQQALGQGPQFIFQYYREEENGRGNFPPRFSGLQFPNYSSELNVNALELDDSALYLCASSSGLAGDNEQFFGPGTRLTVL.

This clone was found a few times. This sequence joins TRBV5-1 and TRBJ2-3, with 9 nucleotides matching TRBD2. Germline lookup yields CDR1 SGHRS and CDR2 YFSETQ. The CDR3 is made up of 15 amino acids. V dropped 4 bases and J dropped 4; count of bases not matched to a gene: 7. The CDR3 loop reads CASSPERGAPDTQYF. The DNA of the CDR3 is TGCGCCAGCAGCCCGGAGCGGGGGGCACCAGATACGCAGTATTTT.

The V and J genes are TRBV7-9 and TRBJ2-5; D unclear. This CDR3 has 14 residues. Looked up from germline, CDR1 is SEHNR and CDR2 is FQNEAQ (reference sequence). V was cut by 4 bases and J by 0 bases, with 9 bases left in between. The CDR3 sequence: CASSSAEHQETQYF. CDR3 DNA sequence: TGTGCCAGCAGCTCCGCGGAGCACCAAGAGACCCAGTACTTC.

The gene calls are TRBV5-1 and TRBJ2-5; TRBD1 agrees at 7 bases. Germline V gene data show CDR1 as SGHRS and CDR2 as YFSETQ. The CDR3 spans 16 residues. The junction had 9 bases not matched to a gene; V was cut back by 2 bases and J by 2 bases. The CDR3 region has the DNA TGCGCCAGCAGCTTTGGGCCCCAGACAGGGCAAGAGACCCAGTACTTC. Translation: CASSFGPQTGQETQYF. The entire variable domain, with the rest obtained from reference TRBV5-1 and TRBJ2-5, is as follows: KAGVTQTPRYLIKTRGQQVTLSCSPISGHRSVSWYQQTPGQGLQFLFEYFSETQRNKGNFPGRFSGRQFSNSRSEMNVSTLELGDSALYLCASSFGPQTGQETQYFGPGTRLLVL.

The chain carries TRBV30 and TRBJ2-7; a weak D match, TRBD2 (6 bases). This CDR3 contains 12 residues. The germline CDR1 and CDR2 sequences are GTSNPN and SVGIG (reference sequence). Deletions cut 2 bases from V and 6 bases from J, with 11 bases between. The CDR3 DNA follows: TGTGCCTGGAGTCACGGAGGGGCCGAGCAGTACTTC. Protein product: CAWSHGGAEQYF.

With regard to this clone: Other DNA sequences within the sample encode an identical CDR3. The chain employs TRBV5-1 and TRBJ1-3; D is possibly TRBD1 (6 bases). The V end lost 0 bases, the J end lost 0 bases, and 7 bases lay between the germline ends. The germline V gene encodes CDR1 SGHRS and CDR2 YFSETQ. The CDR3 has 15 amino acids. The CDR3: CASSLEGGSGNTIYF. For the CDR3, the DNA is TGCGCCAGCAGCTTGGAAGGGGGCTCTGGAAACACCATATATTTT. The full variable domain, in which reference TRBV5-1 and TRBJ1-3 provide the parts outside the CDR3, is KAGVTQTPRYLIKTRGQQVTLSCSPISGHRSVSWYQQTPGQGLQFLFEYFSETQRNKGNFPGRFSGRQFSNSRSEMNVSTLELGDSALYLCASSLEGGSGNTIYFGEGSWLTVV.

The CDR3 nucleotides are TGTGCCAGCAGGGCGGGCTCCTTAAACACCGGGGAGCTGTTTTTT. It encodes CASRAGSLNTGELFF. The chain carries TRBV6-5 and TRBJ2-2; D may be TRBD2 (5 bases). V gave up 6 bases and J gave up 2 bases, with 13 bases separating them. There are 15 residues in the CDR3. Germline V gene data show CDR1 as MNHEY and CDR2 as SVGAGI.

This chain's CDR3 is CASSLDRGAAFF. The CDR3 coding sequence is TGTGCCAGCAGTTTAGACAGGGGGGCAGCTTTCTTT. This rearrangement joins TRBV12-3 or TRBV12-4 to TRBJ1-1, with 8 bases matching TRBD1. The CDR3 contains 12 residues. The V gene end was trimmed by 1 base and the J gene end by 10 bases; junction bases not matched to a gene: 2.

The chain is built from TRBV7-9 and TRBJ1-5; 7 nucleotides align to TRBD1. Germline V gene data show CDR1 as SEHNR and CDR2 as FQNEAQ (reference sequence). The CDR3 length is 15 residues. J was trimmed by 4 bases and V by 5 bases; bases with no gene match: 8. The CDR3 is CASSQGQADNQPQHF. In nucleotides, the CDR3 is TGTGCCAGCAGCCAAGGACAGGCCGATAATCAGCCCCAGCATTTT.

This rearrangement joins TRBV11-2 to TRBJ1-1; TRBD1 is a possible D gene (5 bases). The CDR3 sequence is 16 residues long. Trimming shortened V by 6 bases and J by 1 base, and 18 bases separated the two germline ends. The germline V gene encodes CDR1 SGHAT and CDR2 FQNNGV. The CDR3 bases are TGTGCCAGCAGTTTACTCTGGCCAGGGAAGAACACTGAAGCTTTCTTT. Translation: CASSLLWPGKNTEAFF. Variable domain in full (rest from reference TRBV11-2 and TRBJ1-1): EAGVAQSPRYKIIEKRQSVAFWCNPISGHATLYWYQQILGQGPKLLIQFQNNGVVDDSQLPKDRFSAERLKGVDSTLKIQPAKLEDSAVYLCASSLLWPGKNTEAFFGQGTRLTVV.

This rearrangement joins TRBV5-4 to TRBJ2-3; the match to TRBD1 covers 9 bases. Germline lookup yields CDR1 SGHNT and CDR2 YYREEE (reference sequence). The V gene end was trimmed by 5 bases and the J gene end by 3 bases; junction bases not matched to a gene: 1. This CDR3 spans 13 amino acids. Here the CDR3 DNA reads TGTGCCAGCAGAGGACAGGGGACAGATACGCAGTATTTT. Protein sequence: CASRGQGTDTQYF.

This chain uses TRBV9 with TRBJ2-1; weak D call: TRBD1 (6 bases). This CDR3 contains 13 residues. With 3 bases removed from V and 8 bases from J, the gap between germline ends came to 12 bases. Germline CDR1 SGDLS, CDR2 YYNGEE. CDR3 amino acids: CASSGTGLHEQFF. DNA for the CDR3: TGTGCCAGCAGCGGAACAGGGTTACATGAGCAGTTCTTC.

The J gene is TRBJ2-1, the V gene TRBV7-9; D is unclear. Germline values: CDR1 SEHNR, CDR2 FQNEAQ (reference sequence). The CDR3 is 12 residues long. V shed 2 bases and J shed 8 bases, with 7 bases lying between them. The CDR3 here is CASSLTSHEQFF. The CDR3 nucleotides read TGTGCCAGCAGCTTAACGAGTCATGAGCAGTTCTTC.

The chain has TRBV7-9 and TRBJ1-1; 9 bases fit TRBD1. Germline assignment: CDR1 SEHNR and CDR2 FQNEAQ (reference sequence). V shed 1 base, J shed 3 bases, and the junction held 3 bases outside the gene matches. This CDR3 is built from 15 residues. In nucleotides, the CDR3 is TGTGCCAGCAGCTTAGGGAGGACAGGGGACACTGAAGCTTTCTTT. Protein sequence: CASSLGRTGDTEAFF.

V gene TRBV6-5 combines with J gene TRBJ2-2; D is unclear. V lost 9 bases to trimming and J lost 1 base, with 9 bases between them. Germline V gene data show CDR1 as MNHEY and CDR2 as SVGAGI. This CDR3 region has 13 residues. As DNA, the CDR3 is TGTGCCAGTTGTCCCCAGAACACCGGGGAGCTGTTTTTT. It specifies CASCPQNTGELFF.

V and J are TRBV11-2 and TRBJ1-1, with 9 nucleotides matching TRBD1. The J segment lost 0 bases and the V segment lost 4 bases, leaving 3 bases of the junction unmatched. Germline CDR1 is SGHAT and CDR2 is FQNNGV. The CDR3 contains 15 residues. The chain's CDR3 is CASSSTGGLNTEAFF. CDR3 sequence (DNA): TGTGCCAGCAGCTCCACAGGGGGCCTGAACACTGAAGCTTTCTTT.

This clone was found a few times. This sequence joins TRBV7-2 and TRBJ2-6; 7 bases fit TRBD2. The germline V gene encodes CDR1 SGHTA and CDR2 FQGNSA. The CDR3 extends over 17 amino acids. The V gene end was trimmed by 5 bases and the J gene end by 4 bases; junction bases not matched to a gene: 11. CDR3 amino acids: CASSPQVSGSGANVLTF. The CDR3 region has the DNA TGTGCCAGCAGCCCGCAAGTTAGCGGGTCCGGGGCCAACGTCCTGACTTTC.

The rearrangement joins TRBV12-5 to TRBJ2-7; D is possibly TRBD1 (7 bases). Trimming pared 0 bases from V and 7 bases from J, leaving 22 bases between. Germline-derived CDR1 and CDR2 are LGHNT and FRNRAP. The CDR3 consists of 17 residues. The CDR3 sequence: CASGLVPFAGGLWEQYF. CDR3 nucleotides: TGTGCTAGTGGTTTGGTACCCTTTGCAGGGGGACTGTGGGAGCAGTACTTC.

DNA for the CDR3: TGTGCCTGGAGTAGCACGACTAATGAAAAACTGTTTTTT. It encodes CAWSSTTNEKLFF. This sequence joins TRBV30 and TRBJ1-4; D is uncertain. Germline lookup yields CDR1 GTSNPN and CDR2 SVGIG (reference sequence). Trimming removed 2 bases at V and 2 bases at J, with 6 bases between. The CDR3 spans 13 residues.

The V and J genes are TRBV2 and TRBJ1-2, with 10 bases matching TRBD1. This CDR3 has 15 amino acids. V shed 4 bases and J 2 bases; nucleotides not matched to a gene: 4. Germline CDR1 reads SNHLY; CDR2 reads FYNNEI. CDR3: CASSGDRGRNYGYTF. CDR3 bases: TGTGCCAGCAGTGGGGACAGGGGTAGGAACTATGGCTACACCTTC.

This clone showed up just a few times. The rearrangement links TRBV30 to TRBJ2-7; D is perhaps TRBD1 (5 bases). The CDR3 spans 13 residues. Germline V gene lookup returns CDR1 GTSNPN and CDR2 SVGIG (reference sequence). The V end was cut by 3 bases, the J end by 0 bases, with 9 bases between. The CDR3 is CAWSAGHSYEQYF. The CDR3, as DNA: TGTGCCTGGAGCGCAGGGCACTCCTACGAGCAGTACTTC. The full variable domain, with the rest looked up from reference TRBV30 and TRBJ2-7, is SQTIHQWPATLVQPVGSPLSLECTVEGTSNPNLYWYRQAAGRGLQLLFYSVGIGQISSEVPQNLSASRPQDRQFILSSKKLLLSDSGFYLCAWSAGHSYEQYFGPGTRLTVT.

This chain connects TRBV18 to TRBJ2-7; D not resolved. Germline CDR1 and CDR2: KGHSH and LQKENI. V was clipped by 2 bases and J by 0 bases, with 8 bases between them. This CDR3 spans 14 amino acids. Here the CDR3 DNA reads TGTGCCAGCTCACCATGGAGATACTCCTACGAGCAGTACTTC. It encodes CASSPWRYSYEQYF.

This CDR3 reads CASSEGGQNYGYTF. CDR3 coding DNA: TGTGCCAGCAGCGAAGGGGGACAGAACTATGGCTACACCTTC. V gene TRBV9 combines with J gene TRBJ1-2; 7 nucleotides agree with TRBD1. CDR1 and CDR2 from the germline V gene are SGDLS and YYNGEE. The CDR3 runs to 14 residues. V gave up 3 bases and J gave up 2 bases; unmatched junction bases: 4.